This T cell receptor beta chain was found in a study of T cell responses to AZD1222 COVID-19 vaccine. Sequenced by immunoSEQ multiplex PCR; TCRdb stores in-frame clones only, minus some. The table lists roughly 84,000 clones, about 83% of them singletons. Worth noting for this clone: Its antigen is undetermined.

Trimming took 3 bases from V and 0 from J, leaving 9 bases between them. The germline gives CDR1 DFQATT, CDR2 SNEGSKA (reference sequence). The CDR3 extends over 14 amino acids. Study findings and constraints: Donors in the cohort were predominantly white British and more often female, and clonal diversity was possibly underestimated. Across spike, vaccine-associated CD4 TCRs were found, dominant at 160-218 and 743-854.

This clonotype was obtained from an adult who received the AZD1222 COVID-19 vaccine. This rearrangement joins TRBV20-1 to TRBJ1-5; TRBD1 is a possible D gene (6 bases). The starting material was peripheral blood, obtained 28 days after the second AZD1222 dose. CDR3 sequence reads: CSASSGVSNQPQHF. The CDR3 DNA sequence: TGCAGTGCTAGTTCAGGGGTTAGCAATCAGCCCCAGCATTTT.